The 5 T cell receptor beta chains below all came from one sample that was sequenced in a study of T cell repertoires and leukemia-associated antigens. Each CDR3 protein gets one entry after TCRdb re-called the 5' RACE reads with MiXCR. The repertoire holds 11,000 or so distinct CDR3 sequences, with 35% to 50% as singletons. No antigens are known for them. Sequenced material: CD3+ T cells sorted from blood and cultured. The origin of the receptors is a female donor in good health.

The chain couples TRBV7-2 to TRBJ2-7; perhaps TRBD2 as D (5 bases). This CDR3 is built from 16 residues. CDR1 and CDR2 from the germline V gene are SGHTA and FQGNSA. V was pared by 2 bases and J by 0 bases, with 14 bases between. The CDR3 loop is CASSLNSGWSSYEQYF. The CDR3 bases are TGTGCCAGCAGCTTAAACAGCGGTTGGAGCTCCTACGAGCAGTACTTC.

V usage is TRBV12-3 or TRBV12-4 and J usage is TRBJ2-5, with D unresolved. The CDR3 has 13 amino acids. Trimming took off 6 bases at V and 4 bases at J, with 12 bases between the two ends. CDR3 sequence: CASSDLRSETQYF. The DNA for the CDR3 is TGTGCCAGCAGCGATCTTCGGTCAGAGACCCAGTACTTC.

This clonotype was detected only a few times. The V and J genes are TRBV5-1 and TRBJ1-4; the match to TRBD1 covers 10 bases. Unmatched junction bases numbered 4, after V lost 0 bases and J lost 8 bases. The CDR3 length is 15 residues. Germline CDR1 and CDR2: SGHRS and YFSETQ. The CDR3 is CASSLAGTGDEKLFF. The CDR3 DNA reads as TGCGCCAGCAGCTTGGCCGGGACAGGGGACGAAAAACTGTTTTTT.

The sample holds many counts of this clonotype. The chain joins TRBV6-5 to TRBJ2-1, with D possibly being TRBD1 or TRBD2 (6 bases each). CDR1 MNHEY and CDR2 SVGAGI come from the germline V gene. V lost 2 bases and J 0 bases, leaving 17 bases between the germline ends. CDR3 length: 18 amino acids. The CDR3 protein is CASSYNPGARSSYNEQFF. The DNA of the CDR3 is TGTGCCAGCAGTTACAATCCGGGGGCGAGGAGCTCCTACAATGAGCAGTTCTTC.

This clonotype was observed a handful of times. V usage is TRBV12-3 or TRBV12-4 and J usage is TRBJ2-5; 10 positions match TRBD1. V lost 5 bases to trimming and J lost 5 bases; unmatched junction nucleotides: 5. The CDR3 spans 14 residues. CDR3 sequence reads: CASSPGQGSETQYF. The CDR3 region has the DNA TGTGCCAGCAGTCCGGGACAGGGGTCTGAGACCCAGTACTTC.